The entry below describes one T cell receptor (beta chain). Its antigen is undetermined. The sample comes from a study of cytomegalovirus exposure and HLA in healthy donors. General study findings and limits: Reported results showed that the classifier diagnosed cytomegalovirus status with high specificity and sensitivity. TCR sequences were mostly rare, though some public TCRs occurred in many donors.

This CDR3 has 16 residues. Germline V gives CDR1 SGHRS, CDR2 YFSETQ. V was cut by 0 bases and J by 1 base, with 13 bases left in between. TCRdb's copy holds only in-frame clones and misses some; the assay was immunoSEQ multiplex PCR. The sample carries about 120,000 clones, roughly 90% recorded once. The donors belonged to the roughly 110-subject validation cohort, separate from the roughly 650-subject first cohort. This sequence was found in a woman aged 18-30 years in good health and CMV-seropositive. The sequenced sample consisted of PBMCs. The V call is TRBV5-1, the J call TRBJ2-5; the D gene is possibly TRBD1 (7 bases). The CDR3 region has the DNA TGCGCCAGCAGCTTGGGTTCAGGGGGGCCCCAAGAGACCCAGTACTTC. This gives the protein CASSLGSGGPQETQYF. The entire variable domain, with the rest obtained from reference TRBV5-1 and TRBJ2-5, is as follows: KAGVTQTPRYLIKTRGQQVTLSCSPISGHRSVSWYQQTPGQGLQFLFEYFSETQRNKGNFPGRFSGRQFSNSRSEMNVSTLELGDSALYLCASSLGSGGPQETQYFGPGTRLLVL.